A selection of T cell receptor beta chains follows, all from one sample in a study of T cell responses to AZD1222 COVID-19 vaccine. TCRdb's copy holds only in-frame clones and misses some; the assay was immunoSEQ multiplex PCR. The sample has some 130,000 clones, over 85% seen once. The sample consisted of peripheral blood, taken on day 0 of AZD1222 vaccination. The receptors stem from an adult in good health. CDR3s leave out the opening cysteine and the closing phenylalanine or tryptophan. D genes are given only for firm matches. Clone size, where shown, is once, few, many, or a class for clones that have expanded.

NA TRBV28 NA ASSFRLSNQPQH
NA TRBV12-5 NA ASGPGGTSGNTIY
NA TRBV7-8 many ASSLADGHYGYT
NA TRBV3-1/TRBV3-2 NA ASGRGFGGFGGYT
NA TRBV6-1 NA ASSEESGMKLF
NA TRBV28 NA ASSLDGTERPQH
NA TRBV28 NA ASSLGGDTEAF
NA TRBV28 NA ASSPRTEGRHRNQPQH
NA TRBV29-1 NA SVSGPLNTEAF
NA TRBV9 once ASSAQRGGIYGYT
NA TRBV3-1/TRBV3-2 NA ASSQLSGGQPQH
NA TRBV29-1 NA SVTGPIEAF
NA TRBV4-1 NA ASSERETQY
NA TRBV4-1 NA ASSQGGREHEQY
NA TRBV19 NA ASSPVNPADTQY
NA TRBV5-4 NA ASSLDGDSPLH